This T cell receptor beta chain was documented in a study of cytomegalovirus exposure and HLA in healthy donors (dated by TCRdb to about 2017). In the study overall: In an earlier analysis of fewer than 750 of the donors, 250 to 350 Gb of sequence data and some 120 million unique TCR beta sequences from about 190 million T cells were reported. Of the roughly 400 genotyped donors, 65% to 90% fell in the genetic ancestry cluster associated with self-reported Caucasian donors. To study patterns of TCR occurrence, a later analysis re-analyzed previously published TCR beta repertoires from 500 to 850 donors and added high-resolution HLA genotyping. In an earlier analysis of 500 to 650 of the donors, high-throughput TCR beta sequencing was used to judge whether each TCR beta V gene segment behaved as functional or pseudogenic. The aim of the study was to test whether cataloging public T cell receptors could identify signatures of past pathogen exposure. Every repertoire in the discovery cohort had been generated on one and the same sequencing platform. Alongside the repertoire data, information on donor age, sex, ethnicity and CMV serostatus was compiled. An early release covering just under 650 HLA-typed donors comprised about 300 gigabases of sequencing data and around 80 million unique TCR sequences. Four or five DR-DQ haplotypes were handled as single units for association and clustering because linkage in the cohort was strong. Both class I and class II loci were covered by HLA typing, at four-digit resolution. Rather than drawing on any new phenotypic data, the later analysis identified candidate immune exposures from TCR beta sequences and the way those sequences occurred across donors. Typing coverage differed by locus: A, B, C, DRB1 and DQB1 were typed in about 620-630 donors, DQA1 in approximately 520, DPA1 in 600 to 610, and DPB1 in approximately 450. To predict cytomegalovirus infection status, the study brought together high-throughput TCR immunosequencing, statistical association of individual TCRs with disease status, and machine learning. Among under 450 genotyped donors of the cohort, an average of about 240,000 unique TCR beta nucleotide sequences were sequenced per donor, roughly 18% of them non-productive. Genome-wide SNP genotypes for about three fifths of the roughly 670 donors were used in a later genetic analysis, which treated that subset as a discovery cohort. The T cell repertoires of under 700 subjects were profiled by immunosequencing and related to cytomegalovirus serostatus. Besides the first cohort of roughly 660 subjects, a separate validation cohort made up of roughly 120 different subjects was used. What the authors observed across the whole study: Several of the top co-occurrence clusters appeared to be linked to parvovirus B19, influenza, CMV and Epstein-Barr virus, according to a later analysis. In a later analysis, most CMV-associated TCR beta chains were found to appear HLA-restricted, with HLA associations seemingly driven largely by CMV exposure. In a later analysis, HLA-associated TCR beta chains were found to be more clonally expanded and to have lower generation probabilities than equally common non-associated chains. An association between a missense DCLRE1C variant and V-gene and J-gene trimming of TCR beta chains was found in a later genetic analysis and replicated in an independent cohort. Because some donors lacked HLA typing at each locus, the association tests relied only on the typed subset. The study gave a list of about 160 TCR beta chains associated with cytomegalovirus. Sequencing depth was assumed to be roughly uniform across donors in the presence/absence analyses, though that assumption may not hold. Some IMGT-functional V segments, including TRBV6-2 and TRBV6-3, could not be told apart with the 87-base-pair reads, so those segments were excluded. The classifier was reported to diagnose cytomegalovirus status with high specificity and sensitivity in both the original cohort and the validation cohort. According to a later genetic analysis, donors in an Asian-associated ancestry cluster had fewer N-insertions in productive TCRs than the approximately 650-donor mean. A further reported finding was that TCR beta sequences accurately predicted the HLA-A and HLA-B alleles for most subjects in the first cohort. When HLA alleles, especially DR and DQ, strongly co-occurred, attributing TCR associations to individual alleles was difficult. Specific HLA alleles were associated with over 15,000 TCR beta sequences at a false discovery rate of 0.05 in a later analysis. According to a later analysis, TCR association rates differed among HLA loci, with DRB1 alleles showing the most associated TCRs and HLA-C alleles showing the fewest. In vitro tests confirmed that three of the cytomegalovirus-associated TCR beta chains recognize cytomegalovirus antigens. In this cohort, only TCR beta chains were sequenced, and detectable features were limited by the absence of alpha or paired-chain data. Correlated functional status among segregating V segments might reflect linkage disequilibrium, but an unknown experimental factor could not be ruled out. The earlier analysis of almost 600 of the donors excluded roughly 17 rarely observed V segments, including chromosome 9 orphons, because counts were too low. The authors suggested that the approach could potentially be generalized to other disease states and immunological phenotypes. A cluster of highly shared sequence variants was judged likely to represent a technical artifact of the sequencing pipeline. For the cohort, immune exposure information was limited to CMV serostatus. Most TCR sequences were observed very rarely across donors, whereas some public TCRs were present in many individuals. In an earlier analysis of approximately 590 of the donors, most TCR beta V segments appeared in productive rearrangements about 90% or about 30% of the time, broadly matching IMGT annotations.

Library construction relied on the immunoSEQ multiplex PCR assay. For the multiplex PCR, a mixture combining 60 forward primers for TCR Vbeta segments and 13 reverse primers for TCR Jbeta segments was used. The CDR3 region of rearranged TCR beta genes was amplified from genomic DNA with a multiplex PCR assay. On the Illumina HiSeq System, the amplified TCR beta libraries were sequenced as 87-base-pair reads. On the study's bioinformatics: A later analysis tallied 80 million to 95 million unique TCR beta chains across the 666 repertoires, and around 9.9 million of those chains were shared by two or more donors. A nearest-neighbor algorithm error-corrected the raw reads and collapsed the reads into unique sequences, merging closely related sequences to remove PCR and sequencing errors. To assign V, D and J gene segments, CDR3 sequences were aligned to IMGT reference sequences. For a sequence to be retained, a match of at least six nucleotides was required to both a V gene segment and a J gene segment. A rearrangement counted as productive if the CDR3 had no stop codons and remained in frame with V and J, and every other rearrangement counted as non-productive. Following IMGT convention, CDR3 was defined as the stretch from the second conserved V-encoded cysteine to the conserved J-encoded phenylalanine. The earlier analysis of a few hundred of the donors excluded sequences that lacked an unambiguous match to a single V gene segment. An earlier analysis of several hundred of the donors classified V segments as functional when productive rearrangements were above 56.7% and as segregating when the standard deviation between donors was above 5%. A statistical classification framework was built for diagnosing cytomegalovirus status from the catalog of TCR beta chain sequences. V and J gene assignment, in a later analysis, came from comparing TCR nucleotide sequences with IMGT/GENE-DB human TR gene sequences. A later analysis assigned CDR3 sequences and most-parsimonious VDJ recombination scenarios with the TCRdist pipeline. In a later analysis, each TCR beta chain was defined by its CDR3 amino acid sequence together with its V-gene family, and reads lacking a unique V-gene family were excluded. To address suspected cross-contamination and a sequencing artifact, a later analysis removed 450 to 700 highly shared, low-generation-probability nucleotide sequences. A later analysis calculated a clonal expansion index for each public chain from normalized within-repertoire ranks of inferred template counts. A later analysis computed generation probabilities with a VDJ recombination model fitted to out-of-frame rearrangements, and checked the results against IGoR. A later analysis scored TCR-TCR, TCR-HLA and TCR-CMV co-occurrence with hypergeometric tests, applying a repertoire-size bias correction to TCR pairs. False discovery rates were estimated in a later analysis by permuting HLA or CMV assignments 20 times. In a later analysis, co-occurring TCRs were grouped using DBSCAN, with TCRdist sequence similarity added in when clustering inside HLA-allele-positive subsets. Repertoires with fewer than 30,000 or more than 120,000 public chains, plus five repertoires with anomalous nucleotide sharing, were excluded from co-occurrence clustering. TCRdb mirrors the immuneACCESS table, restricted to in-frame sequences. Some clones are absent from its copies; in checked studies, under half trace to an unresolved V gene, and the reason for the others is unknown. V and J calls and clone size are given by that table; D and trimming were obtained from the DNA. This sample is represented by about 110,000 clones; roughly 69% of them were singletons. Roughly 2% of the sample goes to the ten largest clones.

CDR1 and CDR2 are drawn from the germline V gene: SGHDT, YYEEEE. Here V drops 5 bases and J drops 4 bases, and the junction holds 20 bases not matched to any gene. CDR3 length: 19 amino acids, cysteine to phenylalanine. Only the CDR3 DNA stays, 57 bases, in frame from base 1. Regarding this clone: The target of this receptor is not known. The record has no base qualities; no much larger clone is one base away.

The cohort comprised fewer than 700 healthy bone marrow donors. At the time of sampling, every cohort member was nominally healthy, though immune exposures that went unrecorded were likely present. The donor tested CMV seronegative and was one of the 352 seronegative cohort members. A peripheral blood sample was provided by each donor, and peripheral blood mononuclear cells were used for TCR beta sequencing. The Qiagen DNeasy Blood Extraction Kit was used to extract genomic DNA from the blood cell samples. The clonotype was recovered from a woman aged 25 to 39 in good health and CMV-seronegative. Recombination linked TRBV5-6 to TRBJ2-2, with TRBD2 matching 7 junction bases. The sample comprised PBMCs. Here is the DNA: TGTGCCAGCAGACCCCCCGGTGGGCGCGGGAGTTTGACCACCGGGGAGCTGTTTTTT. Its translation reads: CASRPPGGRGSLTTGELFF.